The source of this TCR beta chain is a study of T cell repertoires in aging, cancer and after chemotherapy. Study-level information: Repeat sampling of healthy donors over several months to years showed clear clonal overlap. Overall study results and limits: In each cancer cohort, median generation probability increased across chemotherapy, suggesting thymic output rebounded. In cancer patients, declining TCR diversity with age involved lost richness and lost evenness. No conclusions about immunological memory after chemotherapy can be drawn from the repertoire data.

Rearranged V-D-J TRB sequences were amplified with a mixed TRB-A/B primer pool. TCRdb reanalysed the multiplex PCR reads using MiXCR and keeps one entry per CDR3 protein. The sample includes around 9,700 distinct CDR3 sequences, approximately 30% of them seen just once. V lost 6 bases and J 2 bases, leaving 14 bases between the germline ends. The CDR3 consists of 15 residues. The template was genomic DNA from peripheral blood, not RNA. With respect to this clonotype: Its specificity is not known.

The rearrangement links TRBV12-3 or TRBV12-4 to TRBJ1-5, with a weak D call TRBD1 (5 bases). The sequenced material came from blood. The clonotype was recovered from a human donor in good health. The CDR3 region has the DNA TGTGCCAGCAGCCGATCAGGGTCCGGCAATCAGCCCCAGCATTTT. Residues: CASSRSGSGNQPQHF.